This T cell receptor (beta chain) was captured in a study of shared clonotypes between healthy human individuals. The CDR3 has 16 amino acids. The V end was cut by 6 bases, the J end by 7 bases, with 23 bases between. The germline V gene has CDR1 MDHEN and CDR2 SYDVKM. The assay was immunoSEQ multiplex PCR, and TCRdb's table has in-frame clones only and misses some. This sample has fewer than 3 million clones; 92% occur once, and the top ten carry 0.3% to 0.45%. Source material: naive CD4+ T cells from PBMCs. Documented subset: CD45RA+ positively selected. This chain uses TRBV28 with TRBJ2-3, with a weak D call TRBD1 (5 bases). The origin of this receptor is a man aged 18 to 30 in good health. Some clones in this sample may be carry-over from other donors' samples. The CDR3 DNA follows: TGTGCCAGCAGCCCTATGGGGCACGTCTTGAAAAATACGCAGTATTTT. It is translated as CASSPMGHVLKNTQYF.